This paragraph reports one T cell receptor (beta chain). The data are from a study of T cell changes during pregnancy in multiple sclerosis. The protocol was immunoSEQ multiplex PCR, while the TCRdb copy is restricted to in-frame clones and leaves out a portion. The sample holds around 96,000 clones, 94% seen once. The CDR3 length is 16 residues. Trimming shortened V by 5 bases and J by 1 base, and 14 bases separated the two germline ends. The germline V gene has CDR1 SGHVS and CDR2 FNYEAQ. The chain uses TRBV7-6 and TRBJ2-2, with D perhaps TRBD1 (5 bases). The material sequenced was peripheral blood, taken in the third trimester of pregnancy. The clonotype originates from a female donor with multiple sclerosis, enrolled in a pregnancy study. This CDR3 is CASSPRQTMNTGELFF. Here the CDR3 DNA reads TGTGCCAGCAGCCCTCGACAGACGATGAACACCGGGGAGCTGTTTTTT.